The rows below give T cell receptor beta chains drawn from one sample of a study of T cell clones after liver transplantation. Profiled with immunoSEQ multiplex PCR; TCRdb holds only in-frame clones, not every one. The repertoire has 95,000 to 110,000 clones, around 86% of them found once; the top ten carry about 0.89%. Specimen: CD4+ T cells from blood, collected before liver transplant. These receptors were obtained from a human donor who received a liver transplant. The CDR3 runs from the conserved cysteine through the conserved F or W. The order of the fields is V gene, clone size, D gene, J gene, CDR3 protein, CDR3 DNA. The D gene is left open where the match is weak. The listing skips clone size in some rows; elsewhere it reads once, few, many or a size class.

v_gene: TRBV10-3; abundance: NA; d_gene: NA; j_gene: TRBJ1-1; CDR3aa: CAISEVPRTEAFF; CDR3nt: TGTGCCATCAGTGAAGTTCCGAGGACTGAAGCTTTCTTT
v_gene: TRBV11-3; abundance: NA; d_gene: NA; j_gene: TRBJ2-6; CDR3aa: CASSLGGSGANVLTF; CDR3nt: TGTGCCAGCAGCTTGGGAGGCTCTGGGGCCAACGTCCTGACTTTC
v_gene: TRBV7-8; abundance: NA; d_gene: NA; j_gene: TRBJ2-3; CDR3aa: CASSLASAGTTDTQYF; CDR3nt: TGTGCCAGCAGCTTAGCCTCGGCGGGGACCACAGATACGCAGTATTTT
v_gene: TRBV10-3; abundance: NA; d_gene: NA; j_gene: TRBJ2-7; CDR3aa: CAISIADSYEQYF; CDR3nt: TGTGCCATCAGTATTGCCGACTCGTACGAGCAGTACTTC
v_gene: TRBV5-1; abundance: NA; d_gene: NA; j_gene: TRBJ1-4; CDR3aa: CASSPVARVFSTNEKLFF; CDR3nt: TGCGCCAGCAGCCCCGTCGCTCGGGTTTTCAGCACTAATGAAAAACTGTTTTTT
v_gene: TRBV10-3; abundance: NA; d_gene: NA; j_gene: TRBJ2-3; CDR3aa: CATQVTDTQYF; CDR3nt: TGTGCCACCCAGGTTACGGATACGCAGTATTTT
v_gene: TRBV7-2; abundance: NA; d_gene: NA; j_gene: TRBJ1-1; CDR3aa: CASSSVKLNTEAFF; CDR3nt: TGTGCCAGCAGTAGTGTCAAATTGAACACTGAAGCTTTCTTT
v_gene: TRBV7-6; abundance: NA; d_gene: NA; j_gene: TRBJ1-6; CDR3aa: CASSSERTDSPLHF; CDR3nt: TGTGCCAGCAGCTCAGAACGGACAGATTCACCCCTCCACTTT
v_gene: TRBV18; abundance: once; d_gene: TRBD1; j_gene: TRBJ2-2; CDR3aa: CASSPGQALTGELFF; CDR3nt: TGTGCCAGCTCACCAGGACAGGCCCTCACCGGGGAGCTGTTTTTT
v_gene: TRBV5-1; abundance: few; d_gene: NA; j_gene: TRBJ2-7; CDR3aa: CASSLWAETNEQYF; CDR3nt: TGCGCCAGCAGCTTGTGGGCGGAAACCAACGAGCAGTACTTC
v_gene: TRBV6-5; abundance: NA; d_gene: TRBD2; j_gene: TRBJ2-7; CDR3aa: CASSRGGNYEQYF; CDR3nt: TGTGCCAGCAGCCGGGGGGGGAACTACGAGCAGTACTTC
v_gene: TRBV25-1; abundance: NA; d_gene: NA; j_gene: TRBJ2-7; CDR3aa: CATGDGRTYEQYF; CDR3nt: TGTGCCACCGGCGACGGAAGAACCTACGAGCAGTACTTC
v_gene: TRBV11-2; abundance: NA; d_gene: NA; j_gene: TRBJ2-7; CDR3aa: CASSLVPAWTKQYF; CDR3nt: TGTGCCAGCAGCTTAGTACCTGCTTGGACAAAGCAGTACTTC
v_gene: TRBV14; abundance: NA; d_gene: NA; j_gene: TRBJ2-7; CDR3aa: CASSHRTGSHEQYF; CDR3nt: TGTGCCAGCAGCCATCGAACAGGGTCCCACGAGCAGTACTTC
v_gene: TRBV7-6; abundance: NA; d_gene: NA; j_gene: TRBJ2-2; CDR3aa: CASSSKPYTGELFF; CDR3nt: TGTGCCAGCAGCTCCAAACCTTACACCGGGGAGCTGTTTTTT
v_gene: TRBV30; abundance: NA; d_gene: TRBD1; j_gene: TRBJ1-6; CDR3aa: CAWSTQGRDSPLHF; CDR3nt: TGTGCCTGGAGTACACAGGGGAGGGATTCACCCCTCCACTTT
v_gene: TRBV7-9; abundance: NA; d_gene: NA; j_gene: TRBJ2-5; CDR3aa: CASSPPPRVEETQYF; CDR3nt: TGTGCCAGCAGCCCACCCCCGCGGGTGGAGGAGACCCAGTACTTC
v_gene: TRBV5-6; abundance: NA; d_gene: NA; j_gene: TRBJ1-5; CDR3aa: CASSLRGANQPQHF; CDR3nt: TGTGCCAGCAGCTTGCGGGGAGCCAATCAGCCCCAGCATTTT
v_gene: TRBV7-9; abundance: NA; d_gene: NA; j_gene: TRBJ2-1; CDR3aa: CASSGWDRSNEQFF; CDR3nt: TGTGCCAGCAGCGGATGGGATCGGTCCAATGAGCAGTTCTTC
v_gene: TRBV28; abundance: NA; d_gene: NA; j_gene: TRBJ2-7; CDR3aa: CASSIPGANYEQYF; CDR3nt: TGTGCCAGCAGTATTCCAGGGGCCAACTACGAGCAGTACTTC
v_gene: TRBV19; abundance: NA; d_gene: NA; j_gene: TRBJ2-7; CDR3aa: CASSITFRGVEQYF; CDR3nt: TGTGCCAGTAGTATAACCTTCCGAGGGGTCGAGCAGTACTTC
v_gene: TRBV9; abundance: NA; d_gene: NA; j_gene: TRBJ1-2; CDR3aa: CASRPYTAYEGYGYTF; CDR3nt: TGTGCCAGCAGGCCTTACACAGCCTATGAAGGGTATGGCTACACCTTC
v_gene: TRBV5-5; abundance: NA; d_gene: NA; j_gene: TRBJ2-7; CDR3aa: CASSLQQFPLKEQYF; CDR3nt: TGTGCCAGCAGCTTGCAGCAGTTCCCCCTTAAGGAGCAGTACTTC
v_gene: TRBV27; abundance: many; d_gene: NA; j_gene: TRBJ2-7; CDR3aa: CASRAPQGYEQYF; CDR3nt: TGTGCCAGCAGGGCGCCACAGGGTTACGAGCAGTACTTC
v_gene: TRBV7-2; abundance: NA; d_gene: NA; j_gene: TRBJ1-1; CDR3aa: CASSLVRGLAFF; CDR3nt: TGTGCCAGCAGCTTAGTACGAGGCTTGGCTTTCTTT
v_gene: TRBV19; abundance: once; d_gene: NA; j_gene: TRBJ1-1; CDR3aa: CASSPQVSLGAEAFF; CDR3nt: TGTGCCAGTAGTCCGCAAGTGAGCCTGGGGGCTGAAGCTTTCTTT
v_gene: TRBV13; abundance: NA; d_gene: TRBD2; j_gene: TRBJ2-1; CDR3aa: CASSPWGTSDNEQFF; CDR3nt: TGTGCCAGCAGCCCCTGGGGGACTAGCGACAATGAGCAGTTCTTC
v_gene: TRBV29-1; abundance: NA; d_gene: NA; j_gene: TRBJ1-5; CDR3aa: CSVGLGDQPQHF; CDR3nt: TGCAGCGTCGGTTTGGGTGATCAGCCCCAGCATTTT
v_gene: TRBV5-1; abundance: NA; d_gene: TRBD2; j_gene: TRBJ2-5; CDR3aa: CASSFGRAGETQYF; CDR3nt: TGCGCCAGCAGCTTCGGGAGGGCCGGGGAGACCCAGTACTTC
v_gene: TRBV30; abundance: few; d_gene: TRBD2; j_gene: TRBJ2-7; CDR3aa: CAWSGLAGAAEQYF; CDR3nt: TGTGCCTGGAGCGGACTAGCGGGAGCCGCCGAGCAGTACTTC
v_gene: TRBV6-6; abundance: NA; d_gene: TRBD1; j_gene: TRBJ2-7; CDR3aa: CASSYTGQGSYEQYF; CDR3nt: TGTGCCAGCAGTTACACAGGACAGGGATCCTACGAGCAGTACTTC
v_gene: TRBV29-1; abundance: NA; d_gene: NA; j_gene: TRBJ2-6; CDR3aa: CSVSDTGANVLTF; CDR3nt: TGCAGCGTTTCGGATACTGGGGCCAACGTCCTGACTTTC
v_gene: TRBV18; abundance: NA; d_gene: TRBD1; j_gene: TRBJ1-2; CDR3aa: CASSPDGRGYGYTF; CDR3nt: TGTGCCAGCTCACCAGATGGCAGGGGGTATGGCTACACCTTC
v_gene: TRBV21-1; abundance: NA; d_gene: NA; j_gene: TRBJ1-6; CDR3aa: CASSPRISPLHF; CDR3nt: TGTGCCAGCAGCCCCAGGATCTCACCCCTCCACTTT
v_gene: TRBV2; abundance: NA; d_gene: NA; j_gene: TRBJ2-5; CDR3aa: CASNLNGAGGETQYF; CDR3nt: TGTGCCAGCAACTTAAACGGGGCCGGGGGAGAGACCCAGTACTTC
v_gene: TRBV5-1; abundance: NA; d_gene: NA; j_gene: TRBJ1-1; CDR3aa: CASSPQGQNTEAFF; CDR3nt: TGCGCCAGCAGCCCGCAGGGGCAGAACACTGAAGCTTTCTTT
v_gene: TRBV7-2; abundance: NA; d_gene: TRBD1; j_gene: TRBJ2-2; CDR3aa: CASSRDRVNTGELFF; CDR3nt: TGTGCCAGCAGCCGGGACAGGGTTAACACCGGGGAGCTGTTTTTT
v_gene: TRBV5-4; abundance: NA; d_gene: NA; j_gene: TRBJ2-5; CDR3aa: CASSLGIMAGETQYF; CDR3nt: TGTGCCAGCAGCCTCGGAATTATGGCGGGTGAGACCCAGTACTTC
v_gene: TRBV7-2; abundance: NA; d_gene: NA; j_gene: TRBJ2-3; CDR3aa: CASSLGGTDTQYF; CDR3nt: TGTGCCAGCAGCTTAGGGGGCACAGATACGCAGTATTTT
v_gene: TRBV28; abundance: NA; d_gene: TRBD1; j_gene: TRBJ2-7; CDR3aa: CASSRGDRGSEQYF; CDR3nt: TGTGCCAGCAGTAGGGGGGACAGGGGTAGCGAGCAGTACTTC
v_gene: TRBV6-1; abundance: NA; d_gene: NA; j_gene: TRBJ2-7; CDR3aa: CASSARGQSSYEQYF; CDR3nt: TGTGCCAGCAGTGCCCGGGGACAAAGCTCCTACGAGCAGTACTTC
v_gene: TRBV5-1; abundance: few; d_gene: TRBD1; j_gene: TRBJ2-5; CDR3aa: CASSLGTGWETQYF; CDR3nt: TGCGCCAGCAGCTTGGGGACAGGCTGGGAGACCCAGTACTTC
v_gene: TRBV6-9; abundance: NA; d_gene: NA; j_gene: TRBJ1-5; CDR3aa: CASKSRGWGQSYSNQPQHF; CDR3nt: TGTGCCAGCAAATCGAGGGGGTGGGGCCAGAGTTATAGCAATCAGCCCCAGCATTTT
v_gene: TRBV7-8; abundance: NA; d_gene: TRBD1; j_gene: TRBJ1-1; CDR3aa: CASSPRDRGRGYTEAFF; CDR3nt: TGTGCCAGCAGCCCGAGGGACAGGGGGAGGGGGTACACTGAAGCTTTCTTT
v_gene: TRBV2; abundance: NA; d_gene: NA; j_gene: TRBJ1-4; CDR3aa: CASSEWEQAHEKLFF; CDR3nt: TGTGCCAGCAGTGAATGGGAACAGGCCCATGAAAAACTGTTTTTT
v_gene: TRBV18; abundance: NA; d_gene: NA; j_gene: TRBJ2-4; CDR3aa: CASSPANRGGPRNNIQYF; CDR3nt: TGTGCCAGCTCACCAGCCAACAGGGGAGGACCGCGAAATAACATTCAGTACTTC
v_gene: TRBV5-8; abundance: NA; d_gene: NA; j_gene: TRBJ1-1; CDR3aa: CASSHRGGRGTEAFF; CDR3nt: TGTGCCAGCAGCCACCGGGGGGGGAGAGGGACTGAAGCTTTCTTT
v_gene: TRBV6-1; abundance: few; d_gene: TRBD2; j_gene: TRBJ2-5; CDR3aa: CASNSGRGWETQYF; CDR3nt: TGTGCCAGCAATAGCGGGAGGGGTTGGGAGACCCAGTACTTC
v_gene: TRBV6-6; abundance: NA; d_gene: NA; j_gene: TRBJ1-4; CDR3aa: CASSYSMTAEKLFF; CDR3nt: TGTGCCAGCAGTTACTCAATGACAGCTGAAAAACTGTTTTTT
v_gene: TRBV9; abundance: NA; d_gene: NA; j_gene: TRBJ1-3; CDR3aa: CASSPDARGGVRNTIYF; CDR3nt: TGTGCCAGCAGCCCAGACGCGCGTGGGGGGGTCCGAAACACCATATATTTT
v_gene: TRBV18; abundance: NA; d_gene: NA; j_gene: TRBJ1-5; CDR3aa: CASSPSDRLGNQPQHF; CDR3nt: TGTGCCAGCTCACCTTCGGACAGATTGGGCAATCAGCCCCAGCATTTT
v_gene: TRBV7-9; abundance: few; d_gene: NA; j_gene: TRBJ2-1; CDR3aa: CASSSRLEQFF; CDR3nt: TGTGCCAGCAGCTCACGCTTGGAGCAGTTCTTC
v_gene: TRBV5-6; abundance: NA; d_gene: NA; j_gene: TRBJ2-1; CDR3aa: CASSLARVGNEQFF; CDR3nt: TGTGCCAGCAGCTTGGCCAGGGTGGGCAATGAGCAGTTCTTC
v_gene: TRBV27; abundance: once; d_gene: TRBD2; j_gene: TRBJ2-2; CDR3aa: CASKALAGDLTGELFF; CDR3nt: TGTGCCAGCAAGGCTCTAGCGGGAGACCTCACCGGGGAGCTGTTTTTT
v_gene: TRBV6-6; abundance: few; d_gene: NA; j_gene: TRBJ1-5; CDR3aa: CASSPRTGDQPQHF; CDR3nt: TGTGCCAGCAGTCCCCGTACGGGGGATCAGCCCCAGCATTTT
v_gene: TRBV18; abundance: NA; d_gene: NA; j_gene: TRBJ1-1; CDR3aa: CASSQTRDEAFF; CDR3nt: TGTGCCAGCTCACAGACGCGGGATGAAGCTTTCTTT
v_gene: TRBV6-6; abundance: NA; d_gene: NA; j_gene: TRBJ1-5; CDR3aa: CASSFGTGNQPQHF; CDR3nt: TGTGCCAGCAGTTTCGGAACAGGGAATCAGCCCCAGCATTTT